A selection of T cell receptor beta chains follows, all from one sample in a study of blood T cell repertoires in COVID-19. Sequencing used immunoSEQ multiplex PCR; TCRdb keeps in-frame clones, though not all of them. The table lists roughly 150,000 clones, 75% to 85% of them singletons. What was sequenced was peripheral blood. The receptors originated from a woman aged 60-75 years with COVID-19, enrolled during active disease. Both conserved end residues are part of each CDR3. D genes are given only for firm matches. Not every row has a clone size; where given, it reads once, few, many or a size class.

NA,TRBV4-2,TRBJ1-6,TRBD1,TGTGCCAGCAGCCAAGTCGGGACAGGGGGGGGATATAATTCACCCCTCCACTTT,CASSQVGTGGGYNSPLHF
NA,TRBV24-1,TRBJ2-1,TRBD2,TGTGCCACCAGTGCCTTAGCGGGGGAATCCAATGAGCAGTTCTTC,CATSALAGESNEQFF
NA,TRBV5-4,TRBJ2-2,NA,TGTGCCAGCAGCTTGGGTGGGGGGGCTGGCACCGGGGAGCTGTTTTTT,CASSLGGGAGTGELFF
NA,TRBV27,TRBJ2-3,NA,TGTGCCAGCAGTCTGGACAGAGCGGTAGATACGCAGTATTTT,CASSLDRAVDTQYF
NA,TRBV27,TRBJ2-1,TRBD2,TGTGCCAGCAGTCGCGGGACTAGAGAGTTGCAGTTCTTC,CASSRGTRELQFF
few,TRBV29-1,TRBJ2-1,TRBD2,TGCAGCGTTGTAAGCGGGAGCTCCTACAATGAGCAGTTCTTC,CSVVSGSSYNEQFF
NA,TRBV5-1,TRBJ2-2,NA,TGCGCCAGCAGCAACCCCAGGGGGAACACCGGGGAGCTGTTTTTT,CASSNPRGNTGELFF
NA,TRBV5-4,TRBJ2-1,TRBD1,TGTGCCAGCGATACGACAGGGGCCGAGGTCCCCGGGTTCTTC,CASDTTGAEVPGFF
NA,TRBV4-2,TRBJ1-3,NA,TGTGCCAGCAGCCAAGTACAGGGCACCTCTGGAAACACCATATATTTT,CASSQVQGTSGNTIYF
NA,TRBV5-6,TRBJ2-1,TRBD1,TGTGCCAGCAGCGCCCGGACAGGGGAGAGCTCCTACAATGAGCAGTTCTTC,CASSARTGESSYNEQFF
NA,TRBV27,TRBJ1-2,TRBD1,TGTGCCAGCAGTCCCGGGACAGAGATGGGCTATGGCTACACCTTC,CASSPGTEMGYGYTF
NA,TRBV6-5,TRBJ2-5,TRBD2,TGTGCCAGCAGACTAGCGGCCCCAGGGACCCAGTACTTC,CASRLAAPGTQYF
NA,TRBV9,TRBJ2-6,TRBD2,TGTGCCAGCAGCGGCCTCGGGGGGAACGTCCTGACTTTC,CASSGLGGNVLTF
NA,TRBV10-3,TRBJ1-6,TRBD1,TGTGCCATCAGTGAGTCAGTCAGGGGGCTTAATTCACCCCTCCACTTT,CAISESVRGLNSPLHF
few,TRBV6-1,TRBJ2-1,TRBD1,TGTGCCAGCAGTGAATACGGGACAGGGGTCTACAATGAGCAGTTCTTC,CASSEYGTGVYNEQFF
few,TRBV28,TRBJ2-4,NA,TGTGCCAGCAGTGTAGGGGGTGAGGTAAACATTCAGTACTTC,CASSVGGEVNIQYF
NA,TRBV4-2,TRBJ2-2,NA,TGTGCCAGCAGCCGGAGATCGAGACAGGGAGGAAACACCGGGGAGCTGTTTTTT,CASSRRSRQGGNTGELFF
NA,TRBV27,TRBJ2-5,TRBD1,TGTGCCAGCAGTTCCACACAGGGGGGGACCCAGTACTTC,CASSSTQGGTQYF
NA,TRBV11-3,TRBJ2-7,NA,TGTGCCAGCAGCCCCAGGCGTTCGGTCTCCTACGAGCAGTACTTC,CASSPRRSVSYEQYF
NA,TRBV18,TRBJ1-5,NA,TGTGCCAGCTCACTGTATAGCAATCAGCCCCAGCATTTT,CASSLYSNQPQHF
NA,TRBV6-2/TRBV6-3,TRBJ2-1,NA,TGTGCCAGCAGTCTAGGCGGGATTTCCAATGAGCAGTTCTTC,CASSLGGISNEQFF
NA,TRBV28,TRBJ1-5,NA,TGTGCCAGCAGTCCCCCTGGACATCTAAGGGATCAGCCCCAGCATTTT,CASSPPGHLRDQPQHF
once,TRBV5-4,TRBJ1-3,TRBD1,TGTGCCAGCAGCATCGACAGGGCTGGAAACACCATATATTTT,CASSIDRAGNTIYF
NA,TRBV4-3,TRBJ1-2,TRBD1,TGCGCCAGCAGCCAGGACAGGGGGTCGAACTATGGCTACACCTTC,CASSQDRGSNYGYTF
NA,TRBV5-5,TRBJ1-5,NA,TGTGCCAGCAGCTCTGAACCGGGAGGCCTCCGAAATCAGCCCCAGCATTTT,CASSSEPGGLRNQPQHF
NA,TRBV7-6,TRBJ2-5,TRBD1,TGTGCCAGCAGCTTAGGGACAGGGCTTTGGGAGACCCAGTACTTC,CASSLGTGLWETQYF
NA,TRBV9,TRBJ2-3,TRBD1,TGTGCCAGCAGCGTAGGAGGGACAGGGGGCACAGATACGCAGTATTTT,CASSVGGTGGTDTQYF
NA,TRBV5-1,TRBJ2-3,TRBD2,TGCGCCAGCAGCTTGCGGGGGGTCCGCACAGATACGCAGTATTTT,CASSLRGVRTDTQYF
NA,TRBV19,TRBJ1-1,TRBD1,TGTGCCAGTAAACCGGGACAGGGGAACACTGAAGCTTTCTTT,CASKPGQGNTEAFF
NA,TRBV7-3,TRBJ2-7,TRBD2,TGTGCCAGCAGCCCCGCTGGAGGGAGGGCAACCGAGCAGTACTTC,CASSPAGGRATEQYF
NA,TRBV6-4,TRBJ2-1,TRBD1,TGTGCCAGCAGTGCCCGGGACAGGGTAAATGAGCAGTTCTTC,CASSARDRVNEQFF
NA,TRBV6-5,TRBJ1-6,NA,TGTGCCAGCAGTTACGGGCTCGGGGAATCACCCCTCCACTTT,CASSYGLGESPLHF
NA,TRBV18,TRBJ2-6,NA,TGTGCCAGCTCCCCTGGACTCAGGACGGGGTTGAGTGGGGCCAACGTCCTGACTTTC,CASSPGLRTGLSGANVLTF
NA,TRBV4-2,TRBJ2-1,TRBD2,TGTGCCAGCAGGGCAACCGGGACTAGCGGGAACAATGAGCAGTTCTTC,CASRATGTSGNNEQFF
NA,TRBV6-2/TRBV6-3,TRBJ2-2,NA,TGTGCCAGCAGCCCCCCTTTAGTGAGGACCGGGGAGCTGTTTTTT,CASSPPLVRTGELFF
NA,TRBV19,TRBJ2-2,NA,TGTGCCAGTAGTATTAGGGGCCTCACCGGGGAGCTGTTTTTT,CASSIRGLTGELFF
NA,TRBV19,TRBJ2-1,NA,TGTGCCAGTAGTATATTCGGGAGTGAAGGTCTAGGATCCAATGAGCAGTTCTTC,CASSIFGSEGLGSNEQFF
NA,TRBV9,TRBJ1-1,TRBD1,TGTGCCAGCAGCGTAGAGCCCAGGGGGGACATGAACACTGAAGCTTTCTTT,CASSVEPRGDMNTEAFF
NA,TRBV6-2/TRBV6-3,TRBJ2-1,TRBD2,TGTGCCAGCAGTTACCCGGGACTAGCGCGAAGTGAGCAGTTCTTC,CASSYPGLARSEQFF
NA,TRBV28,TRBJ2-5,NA,TGTGCCAGCAGTTTATCGGGTCACGGTCGGGAGACCCAGTACTTC,CASSLSGHGRETQYF
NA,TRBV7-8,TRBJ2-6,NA,TGTGCCAGCAGCACCCGGACAAGCTCAAGGGCCAACGTCCTGACTTTC,CASSTRTSSRANVLTF
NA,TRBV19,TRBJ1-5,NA,TGTGCCAGTAGTATAAAAGGGGGCAATCAGCCCCAGCATTTT,CASSIKGGNQPQHF
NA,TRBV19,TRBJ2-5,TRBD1,TGTGCCAGTAGTATAAACAGGGGGCAAGAGACCCAGTACTTC,CASSINRGQETQYF
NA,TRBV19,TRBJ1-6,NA,TGTGCCAGTACCGGGGGTAATAATTCACCCCTCCACTTT,CASTGGNNSPLHF
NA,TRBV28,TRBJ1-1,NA,TGTGCCAGCAGTCCGAGGTGGCAGATGGGCACTGAAGCTTTCTTT,CASSPRWQMGTEAFF
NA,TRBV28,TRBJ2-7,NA,TGTGCCAGCAGTTTATGGGAAGGGGGCTACGAGCAGTACTTC,CASSLWEGGYEQYF
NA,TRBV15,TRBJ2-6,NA,TGTGCCACCAGCAGAGATCTTCCAAAGCTGCGCTCTGGGGCCAACGTCCTGACTTTC,CATSRDLPKLRSGANVLTF
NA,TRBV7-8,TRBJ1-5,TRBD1,TGTGCCAGCAGCTTAGCGACAGGGCCAGGACAGCCCCAGCATTTT,CASSLATGPGQPQHF
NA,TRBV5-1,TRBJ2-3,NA,TGCGCCAGCAGCTTGGGGGCAAGTAGGACAGATACGCAGTATTTT,CASSLGASRTDTQYF
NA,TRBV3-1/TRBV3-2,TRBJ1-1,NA,TGTGCCAGCAGCCAAGGTCGCAGGGTAACTGAAGCTTTCTTT,CASSQGRRVTEAFF
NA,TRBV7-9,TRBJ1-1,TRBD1,TGTGCCAGCAGCTCCCCGACAGGGTTCTCTGAAGCTTTCTTT,CASSSPTGFSEAFF
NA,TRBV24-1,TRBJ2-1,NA,TGTGCCACCATATGGGCTGAGCAGTTCTTC,CATIWAEQFF
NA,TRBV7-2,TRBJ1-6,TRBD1,TGTGCCAGCAGCCCAGAGGGACAGGGGCTTTCACCCCTCCACTTT,CASSPEGQGLSPLHF
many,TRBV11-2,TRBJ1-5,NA,TGTGCCAGCAGCTTAGCGCTAGGGGAAGGTCAGCCCCAGCATTTT,CASSLALGEGQPQHF
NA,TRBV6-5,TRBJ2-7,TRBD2,TGTGCCAGCAGTTTTAGCGGGAATCGGGGCGAGCAGTACTTC,CASSFSGNRGEQYF
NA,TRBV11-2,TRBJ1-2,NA,TGTGCCAGCAGAAAGATCGGCGGGGCAGACTATGGCTACACCTTC,CASRKIGGADYGYTF
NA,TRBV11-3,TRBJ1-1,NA,TGTGCCAGCAGCTTAGAAGGGGGCACTGAAGCTTTCTTT,CASSLEGGTEAFF
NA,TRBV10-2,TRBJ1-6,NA,TGCGCCAGCAGTGAAGGTGGGAGCCATTCACCCCTCCACTTT,CASSEGGSHSPLHF
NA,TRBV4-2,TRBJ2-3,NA,TGTGCCAGCAGCCAAGTTGAACTCAGCACAGATACGCAGTATTTT,CASSQVELSTDTQYF
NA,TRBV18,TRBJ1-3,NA,TGTGCCAGCTCACGAGGCCCCGTAGGTGAAACCATATATTTT,CASSRGPVGETIYF